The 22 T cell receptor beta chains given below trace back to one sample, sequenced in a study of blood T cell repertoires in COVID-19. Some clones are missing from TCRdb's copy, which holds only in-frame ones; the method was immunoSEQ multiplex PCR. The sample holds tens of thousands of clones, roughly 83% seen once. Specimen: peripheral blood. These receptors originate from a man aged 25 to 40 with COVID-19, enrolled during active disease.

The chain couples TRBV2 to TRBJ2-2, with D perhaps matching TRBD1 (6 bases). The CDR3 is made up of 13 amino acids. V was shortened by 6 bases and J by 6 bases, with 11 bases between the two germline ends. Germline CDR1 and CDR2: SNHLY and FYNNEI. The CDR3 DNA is TGTGCCAGCAGCCTACAGGGCCCCGGGGAGCTGTTTTTT. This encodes CASSLQGPGELFF.

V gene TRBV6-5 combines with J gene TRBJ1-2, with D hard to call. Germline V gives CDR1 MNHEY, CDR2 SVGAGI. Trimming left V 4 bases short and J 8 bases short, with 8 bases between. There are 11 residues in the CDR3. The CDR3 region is CASSSTSGYTF. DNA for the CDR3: TGTGCCAGCAGTTCCACTAGCGGCTACACCTTC.

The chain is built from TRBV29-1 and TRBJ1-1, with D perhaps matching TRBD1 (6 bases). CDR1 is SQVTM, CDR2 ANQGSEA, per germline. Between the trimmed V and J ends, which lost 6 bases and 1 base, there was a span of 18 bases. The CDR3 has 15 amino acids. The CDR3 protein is CSVQRQAVTNTEAFF. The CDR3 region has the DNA TGCAGCGTCCAACGACAGGCCGTCACGAACACTGAAGCTTTCTTT. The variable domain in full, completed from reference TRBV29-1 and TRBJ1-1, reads SAVISQKPSRDICQRGTSLTIQCQVDSQVTMMFWYRQQPGQSLTLIATANQGSEATYESGFVIDKFPISRPNLTFSTLTVSNMSPEDSSIYLCSVQRQAVTNTEAFFGQGTRLTVV.

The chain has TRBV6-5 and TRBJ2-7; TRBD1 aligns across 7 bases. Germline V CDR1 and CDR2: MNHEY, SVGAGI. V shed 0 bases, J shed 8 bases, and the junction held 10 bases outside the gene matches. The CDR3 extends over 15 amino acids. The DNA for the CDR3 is TGTGCCAGCAGTTACTCGACAGGGAATAACGATAAGCAGTACTTC. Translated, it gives CASSYSTGNNDKQYF.

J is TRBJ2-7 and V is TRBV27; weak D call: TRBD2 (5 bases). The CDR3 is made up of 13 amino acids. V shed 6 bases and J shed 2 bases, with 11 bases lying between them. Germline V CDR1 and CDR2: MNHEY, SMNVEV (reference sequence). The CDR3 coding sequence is TGTGCCAGCAGCCTTTCCGGGGCCTACGAGCAGTACTTC. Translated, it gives CASSLSGAYEQYF.

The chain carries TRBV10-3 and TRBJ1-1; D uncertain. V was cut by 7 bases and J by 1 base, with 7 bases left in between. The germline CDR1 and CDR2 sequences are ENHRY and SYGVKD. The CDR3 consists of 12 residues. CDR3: CAIMSGNTEAFF. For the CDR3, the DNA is TGTGCCATCATGAGCGGGAACACTGAAGCTTTCTTT.

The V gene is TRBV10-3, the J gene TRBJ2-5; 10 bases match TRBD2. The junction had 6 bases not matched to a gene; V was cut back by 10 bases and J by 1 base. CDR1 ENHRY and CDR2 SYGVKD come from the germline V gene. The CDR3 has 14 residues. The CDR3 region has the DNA TGTGCCAGCTCGGGACTAGCGACCCAAGAGACCCAGTACTTC. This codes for CASSGLATQETQYF.

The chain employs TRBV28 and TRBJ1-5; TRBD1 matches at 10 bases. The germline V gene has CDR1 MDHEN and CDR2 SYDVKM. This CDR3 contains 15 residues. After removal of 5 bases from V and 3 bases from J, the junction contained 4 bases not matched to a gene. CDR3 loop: CASSRQGAPNQPQHF. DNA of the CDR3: TGTGCCAGCAGTCGACAGGGGGCCCCCAATCAGCCCCAGCATTTT.

The CDR3 is CASSIRTGYTF. CDR3 DNA sequence: TGTGCCAGTAGTATCCGGACAGGCTACACCTTC. This sequence joins TRBV19 and TRBJ1-2, with D possibly TRBD1 on 5 matching bases. The V gene's germline CDR1 is LNHDA and CDR2 SQIVND (reference sequence). Trimming shortened V by 3 bases and J by 8 bases, and 7 bases separated the two germline ends. The CDR3 extends over 11 amino acids.

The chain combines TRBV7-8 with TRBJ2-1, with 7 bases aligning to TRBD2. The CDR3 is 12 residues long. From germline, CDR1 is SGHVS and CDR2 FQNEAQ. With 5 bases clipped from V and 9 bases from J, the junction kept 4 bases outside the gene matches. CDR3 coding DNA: TGTGCCAGCAGCCCGGTAGCGGGTGAGCAGTTCTTC. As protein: CASSPVAGEQFF.

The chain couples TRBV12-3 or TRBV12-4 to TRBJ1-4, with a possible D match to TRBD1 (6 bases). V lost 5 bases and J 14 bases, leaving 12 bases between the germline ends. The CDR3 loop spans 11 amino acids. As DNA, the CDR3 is TGTGCCAGCAGTCCCGAGAGGGGGCTGTTTTTT. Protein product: CASSPERGLFF.

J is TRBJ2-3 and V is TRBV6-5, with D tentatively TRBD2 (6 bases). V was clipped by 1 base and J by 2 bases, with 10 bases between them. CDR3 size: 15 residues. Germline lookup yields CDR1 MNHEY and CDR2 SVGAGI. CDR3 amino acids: CASSYFGRNTDTQYF. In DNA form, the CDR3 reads TGTGCCAGCAGTTACTTCGGGAGAAACACAGATACGCAGTATTTT.

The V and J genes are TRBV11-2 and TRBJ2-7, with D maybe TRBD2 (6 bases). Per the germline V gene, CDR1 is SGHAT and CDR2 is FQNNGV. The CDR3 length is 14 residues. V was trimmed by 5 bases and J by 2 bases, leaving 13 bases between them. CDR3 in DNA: TGTGCCAGCAGCCTACCACGGGGGACCTACGAGCAGTACTTC. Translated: CASSLPRGTYEQYF.

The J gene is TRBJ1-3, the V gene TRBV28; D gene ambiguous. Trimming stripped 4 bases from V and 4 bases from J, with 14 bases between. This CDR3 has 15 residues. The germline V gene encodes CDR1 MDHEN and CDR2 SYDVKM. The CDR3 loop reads CASSSTSLSGNTIYF. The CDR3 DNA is TGTGCCAGCAGTTCTACCTCACTGTCCGGAAACACCATATATTTT.

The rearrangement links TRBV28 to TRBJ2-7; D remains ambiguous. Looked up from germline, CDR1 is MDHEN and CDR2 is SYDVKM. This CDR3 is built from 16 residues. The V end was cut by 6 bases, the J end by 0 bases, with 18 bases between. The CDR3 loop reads CASRMASSSTSYEQYF. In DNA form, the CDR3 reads TGTGCCAGCAGAATGGCCTCCTCTAGTACCTCCTACGAGCAGTACTTC.

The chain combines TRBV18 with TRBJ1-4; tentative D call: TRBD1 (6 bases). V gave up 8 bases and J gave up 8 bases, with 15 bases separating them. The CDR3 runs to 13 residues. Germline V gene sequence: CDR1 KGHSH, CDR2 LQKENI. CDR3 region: CASKTGGGEKLFF. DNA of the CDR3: TGTGCCAGCAAGACAGGTGGGGGAGAAAAACTGTTTTTT.

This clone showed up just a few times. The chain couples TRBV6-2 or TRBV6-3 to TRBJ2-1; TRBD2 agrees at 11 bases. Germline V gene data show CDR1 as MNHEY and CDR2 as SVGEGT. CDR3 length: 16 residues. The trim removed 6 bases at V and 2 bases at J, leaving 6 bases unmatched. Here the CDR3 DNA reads TGTGCCAGCAGCCCTACTAGCGGGAGTCCCTACAATGAGCAGTTCTTC. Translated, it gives CASSPTSGSPYNEQFF.

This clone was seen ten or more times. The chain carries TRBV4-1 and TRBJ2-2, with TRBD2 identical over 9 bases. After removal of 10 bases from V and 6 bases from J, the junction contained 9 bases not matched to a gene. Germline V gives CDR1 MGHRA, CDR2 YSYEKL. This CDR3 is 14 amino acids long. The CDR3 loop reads CATDAGGDPGELFF. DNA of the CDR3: TGCGCCACCGATGCGGGGGGGGACCCCGGGGAGCTGTTTTTT.

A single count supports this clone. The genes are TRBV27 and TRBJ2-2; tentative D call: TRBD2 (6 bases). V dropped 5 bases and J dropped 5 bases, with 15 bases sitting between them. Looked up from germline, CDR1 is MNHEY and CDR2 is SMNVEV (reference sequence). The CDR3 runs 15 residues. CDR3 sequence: CASSPHLASTGELFF. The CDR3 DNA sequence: TGTGCCAGCAGTCCCCATCTAGCGAGTACCGGGGAGCTGTTTTTT.

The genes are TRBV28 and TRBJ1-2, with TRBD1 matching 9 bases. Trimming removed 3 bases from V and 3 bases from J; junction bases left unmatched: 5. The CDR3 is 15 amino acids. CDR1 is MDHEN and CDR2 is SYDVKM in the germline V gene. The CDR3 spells CASSFPGTGYYGYTF. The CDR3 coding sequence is TGTGCCAGCAGTTTCCCCGGGACAGGGTACTATGGCTACACCTTC.

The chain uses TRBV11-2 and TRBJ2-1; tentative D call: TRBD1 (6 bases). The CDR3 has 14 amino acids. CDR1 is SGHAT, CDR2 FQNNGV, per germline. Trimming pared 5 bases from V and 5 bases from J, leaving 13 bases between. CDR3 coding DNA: TGTGCCAGCAGCGCAGCCCACAGGGACAATGAGCAGTTCTTC. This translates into CASSAAHRDNEQFF.

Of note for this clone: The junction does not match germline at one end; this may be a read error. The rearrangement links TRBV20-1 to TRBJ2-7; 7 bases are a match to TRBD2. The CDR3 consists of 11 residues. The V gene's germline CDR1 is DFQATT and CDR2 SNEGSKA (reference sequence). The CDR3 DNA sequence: TGCAGTGCTAGAGATGGGGGAGGGTCGGACTTC. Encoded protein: CSARDGGGSDF.